This is a list of T cell receptor beta chains from one sample in a study of T cells in Graves' hyperthyroidism and ophthalmopathy. TCRdb redid the calling of the multiplex PCR reads with MiXCR, one entry per CDR3 protein. Of fewer than 700,000 distinct CDR3 sequences listed, under 20% are singletons. The sequencing input was blood. Receptors originate from a woman aged 25-40 years with Graves' hyperthyroidism. The CDR3 runs from the conserved cysteine through the conserved F or W. D genes are given only for firm matches. Size is omitted from some rows. Given values are once, few, many or a class for expanded clones.

abundance | j_gene | v_gene | d_gene | len | CDR3aa | CDR3nt
- | TRBJ2-2 | TRBV6-1 | - | 14 | CASRLGLTTGELFF | TGTGCCAGCAGACTTGGGCTGACTACCGGGGAGCTGTTTTTT
many | TRBJ2-7 | TRBV30 | - | 10 | CAWSDYEQYF | TGTGCCTGGAGTGACTACGAGCAGTACTTC
- | TRBJ2-1 | TRBV20-1 | TRBD2 | 17 | CSAVLSSGTSVYNEQFF | TGCAGTGCAGTCTTAAGCTCCGGGACTAGCGTCTACAATGAGCAGTTCTTC
few | TRBJ2-1 | TRBV7-8 | - | 12 | CASREQGNEQFF | TGTGCCAGCAGGGAGCAGGGCAATGAGCAGTTCTTC
few | TRBJ2-5 | TRBV12-3/TRBV12-4 | - | 13 | CASSLSGDGVWDF | TGTGCCAGCAGTTTAAGTGGGGACGGGGTCTGGGACTTC
- | TRBJ1-1 | TRBV6-1 | TRBD1 | 14 | CASRAETGMTEAFF | TGTGCCAGCAGGGCCGAGACAGGGATGACTGAAGCTTTCTTT
many | TRBJ2-5 | TRBV7-2 | - | 14 | CASSLGGILETQYF | TGTGCCAGCAGCTTAGGAGGGATCTTGGAGACCCAGTACTTC
few | TRBJ1-1 | TRBV29-1 | - | 13 | CSGGRGADTEAFF | TGCAGCGGGGGTCGGGGGGCTGACACTGAAGCTTTCTTT
few | TRBJ2-1 | TRBV3-1 | TRBD2 | 15 | CASSPRTSGRREQFF | TGTGCCAGCAGCCCCAGGACTAGCGGGAGAAGAGAGCAGTTCTTC
- | TRBJ1-4 | TRBV28 | - | 19 | CASSPSVVSVGPTNEKLFF | TGTGCCAGCAGTCCCTCGGTAGTCTCCGTGGGCCCAACTAATGAAAAACTGTTTTTT
- | TRBJ2-5 | TRBV5-1 | - | 14 | CASSLDGYGETQYF | TGCGCCAGCAGCTTGGACGGCTATGGGGAGACCCAGTACTTC
few | TRBJ2-5 | TRBV24-1 | - | 15 | CATSDLGGAQETQYF | TGTGCCACCAGTGATTTGGGGGGAGCGCAAGAGACCCAGTACTTC
- | TRBJ1-1 | TRBV7-9 | - | 16 | CASSLWIREGATEAFF | TGTGCCAGCAGCTTATGGATTAGGGAGGGCGCCACTGAAGCTTTCTTT
few | TRBJ2-7 | TRBV5-4 | - | 14 | CASSSPQFGNEQYF | TGTGCCAGCAGCTCCCCGCAGTTCGGAAACGAGCAGTACTTC
many | TRBJ2-2 | TRBV7-3 | - | 12 | CASSLTSGELFF | TGTGCCAGCAGCCTAACGTCGGGGGAGCTGTTTTTT
- | TRBJ2-3 | TRBV20-1 | - | 14 | CSARDFRGQDTQYF | TGCAGTGCTAGAGATTTTCGCGGACAAGATACGCAGTATTTT
- | TRBJ2-1 | TRBV19 | TRBD2 | 19 | CASSIVSLLAEDSYNEQFF | TGTGCCAGTAGTATAGTTTCCCTTCTAGCGGAAGACTCCTACAATGAGCAGTTCTTC
- | TRBJ2-1 | TRBV11-2 | TRBD2 | 14 | CASSPGLGENEQFF | TGTGCCAGCAGCCCCGGACTAGGTGAAAATGAGCAGTTCTTC
- | TRBJ2-3 | TRBV29-1 | - | 12 | CSVVSTTDTQYF | TGCAGCGTAGTCAGCACCACAGATACGCAGTATTTT
many | TRBJ2-5 | TRBV3-1 | - | 15 | CASSQERRKEETQYF | TGTGCCAGCAGCCAAGAAAGGAGGAAAGAAGAGACCCAGTACTTC
few | TRBJ2-2 | TRBV9 | TRBD2 | 18 | CASSPNSGSYPNTGELFF | TGTGCCAGCAGCCCTAATAGCGGGAGCTACCCGAACACCGGGGAGCTGTTTTTT
few | TRBJ1-4 | TRBV24-1 | - | 15 | CATSDRGEGSEKLFF | TGTGCCACCAGTGATCGGGGTGAGGGGAGTGAAAAACTGTTTTTT
many | TRBJ1-2 | TRBV7-9 | - | 14 | CASSLPTGGYGYTF | TGTGCCAGCAGCTTACCGACAGGCGGCTATGGCTACACCTTC
many | TRBJ2-5 | TRBV28 | TRBD2 | 14 | CASSSSGSEETQYF | TGTGCCAGCAGTTCCAGCGGGAGTGAAGAGACCCAGTACTTC
many | TRBJ2-1 | TRBV6-1 | - | 11 | CASGDRIEQFF | TGTGCCAGCGGAGACAGGATCGAGCAGTTCTTC
many | TRBJ1-2 | TRBV6-1 | - | 14 | CASSTGQADYGYTF | TGTGCCAGCAGTACGGGGCAGGCGGACTATGGCTACACCTTC
many | TRBJ2-3 | TRBV29-1 | TRBD2 | 14 | CSVEIAGPTDTQYF | TGCAGCGTGGAAATAGCGGGGCCCACAGATACGCAGTATTTT
few | TRBJ2-7 | TRBV27 | - | 15 | CASSSFPGGAYEQYF | TGTGCCAGCAGTTCCTTCCCGGGCGGGGCCTACGAGCAGTACTTC
few | TRBJ2-1 | TRBV6-1 | - | 13 | CASTPGTFDEQFF | TGTGCCAGCACCCCCGGGACTTTCGATGAGCAGTTCTTC
few | TRBJ2-2 | TRBV5-1 | - | 15 | CASSQTRLGDGELFF | TGCGCCAGCAGCCAGACCCGACTAGGGGACGGGGAGCTGTTTTTT
many | TRBJ1-1 | TRBV6-1 | TRBD1 | 14 | CASSWGQENTEAFF | TGTGCCAGCAGTTGGGGACAGGAGAACACTGAAGCTTTCTTT
few | TRBJ1-1 | TRBV14 | - | 13 | CASSAQGYTEAFF | TGTGCCAGCAGCGCCCAGGGTTACACTGAAGCTTTCTTT
many | TRBJ1-1 | TRBV28 | - | 12 | CASSVPGAEAFF | TGTGCCAGCAGTGTGCCGGGGGCTGAAGCTTTCTTT
- | TRBJ2-3 | TRBV6-1 | - | 13 | CASSANGLDTQYF | TGTGCCAGCAGTGCCAACGGCTTAGATACGCAGTATTTT
many | TRBJ1-5 | TRBV6-5 | - | 14 | CASSPRISNQPQHF | TGTGCCAGCAGTCCACGGATAAGCAATCAGCCCCAGCATTTT
few | TRBJ2-7 | TRBV29-1 | - | 14 | CSVEKPGQTYEQYF | TGCAGCGTAGAAAAACCGGGACAAACCTACGAGCAGTACTTC
- | TRBJ2-1 | TRBV12-3/TRBV12-4 | TRBD1 | 16 | CASTSRAGQGYNEQFF | TGTGCCAGCACTTCTAGGGCGGGACAGGGTTACAATGAGCAGTTCTTC
many | TRBJ1-5 | TRBV7-8 | - | 12 | CASSFYGRPQHF | TGTGCCAGCAGCTTCTATGGTCGGCCCCAGCATTTT
many | TRBJ2-7 | TRBV6-1 | - | 13 | CATRRGEGYEQYF | TGTGCCACCCGAAGGGGCGAGGGCTACGAGCAGTACTTC
- | TRBJ1-2 | TRBV30 | - | 13 | CAWSDTGWGGYTF | TGTGCCTGGAGCGACACAGGGTGGGGTGGCTACACCTTC
many | TRBJ2-1 | TRBV11-1 | TRBD2 | 17 | CASSFGTSGRRNNEQFF | TGTGCCAGCAGCTTTGGGACTAGCGGGAGGAGGAACAATGAGCAGTTCTTC
- | TRBJ1-1 | TRBV5-4 | TRBD1 | 18 | CASSSRGTVIYANTEAFF | TGTGCCAGCAGCTCCCGAGGGACAGTAATTTACGCGAACACTGAAGCTTTCTTT